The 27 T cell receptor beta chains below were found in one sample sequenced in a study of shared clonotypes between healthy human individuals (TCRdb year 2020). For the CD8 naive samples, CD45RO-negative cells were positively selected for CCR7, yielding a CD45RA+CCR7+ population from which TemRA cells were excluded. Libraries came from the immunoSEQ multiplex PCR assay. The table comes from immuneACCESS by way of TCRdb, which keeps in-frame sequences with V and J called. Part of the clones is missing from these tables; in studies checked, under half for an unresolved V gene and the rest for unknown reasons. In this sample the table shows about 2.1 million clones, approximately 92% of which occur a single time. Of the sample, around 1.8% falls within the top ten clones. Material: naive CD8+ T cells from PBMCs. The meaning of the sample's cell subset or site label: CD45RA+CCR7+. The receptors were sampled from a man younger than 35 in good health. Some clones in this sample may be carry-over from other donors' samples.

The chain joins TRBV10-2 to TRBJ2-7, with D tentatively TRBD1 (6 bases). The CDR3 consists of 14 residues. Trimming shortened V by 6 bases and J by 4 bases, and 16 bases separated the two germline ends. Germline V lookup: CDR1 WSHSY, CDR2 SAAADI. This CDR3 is CASSVHITGYEQYF. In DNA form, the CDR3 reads TGCGCCAGCAGCGTTCATATAACAGGGTACGAGCAGTACTTC.

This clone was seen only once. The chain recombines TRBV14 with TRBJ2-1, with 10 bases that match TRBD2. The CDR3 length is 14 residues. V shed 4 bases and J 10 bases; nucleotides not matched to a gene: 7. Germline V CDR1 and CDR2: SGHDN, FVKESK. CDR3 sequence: CASSLLAGDSEQFF. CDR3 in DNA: TGTGCCAGCAGCCTGCTAGCGGGAGATTCCGAGCAGTTCTTC.

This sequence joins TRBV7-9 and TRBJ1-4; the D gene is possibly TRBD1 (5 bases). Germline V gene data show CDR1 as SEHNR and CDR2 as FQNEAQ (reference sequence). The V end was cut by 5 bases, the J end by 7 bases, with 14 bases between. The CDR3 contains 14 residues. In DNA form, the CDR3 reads TGTGCCAGCAGCCCAGGGACTGGAGTTGAAAAACTGTTTTTT. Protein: CASSPGTGVEKLFF.

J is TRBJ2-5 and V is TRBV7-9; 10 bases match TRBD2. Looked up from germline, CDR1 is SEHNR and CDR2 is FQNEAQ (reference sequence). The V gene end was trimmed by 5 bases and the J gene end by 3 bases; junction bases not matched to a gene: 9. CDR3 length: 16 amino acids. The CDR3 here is CASSRRAGGPEETQYF. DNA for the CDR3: TGTGCCAGCAGCCGCAGAGCGGGAGGGCCCGAAGAGACCCAGTACTTC.

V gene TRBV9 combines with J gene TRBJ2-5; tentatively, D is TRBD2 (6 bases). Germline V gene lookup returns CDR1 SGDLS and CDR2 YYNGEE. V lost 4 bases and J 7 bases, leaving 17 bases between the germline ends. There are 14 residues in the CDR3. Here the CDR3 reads CASSSTGESRTQYF. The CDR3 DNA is TGTGCCAGCAGCTCTACGGGGGAGTCGAGGACCCAGTACTTC.

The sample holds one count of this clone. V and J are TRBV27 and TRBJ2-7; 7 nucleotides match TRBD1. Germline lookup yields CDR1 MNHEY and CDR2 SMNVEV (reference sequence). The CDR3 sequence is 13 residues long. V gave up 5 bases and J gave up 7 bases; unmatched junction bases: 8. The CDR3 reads CASSPSTGLEQYF. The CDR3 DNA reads TGTGCCAGCAGTCCTTCGACAGGGTTGGAGCAGTACTTC.

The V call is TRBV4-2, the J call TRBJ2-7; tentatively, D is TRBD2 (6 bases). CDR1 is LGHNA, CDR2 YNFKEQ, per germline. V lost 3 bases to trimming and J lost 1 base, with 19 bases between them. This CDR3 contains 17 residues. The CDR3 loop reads CASSHFRGTGESYEQYF. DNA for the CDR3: TGTGCCAGCAGCCATTTCAGAGGGACTGGCGAATCCTACGAGCAGTACTTC.

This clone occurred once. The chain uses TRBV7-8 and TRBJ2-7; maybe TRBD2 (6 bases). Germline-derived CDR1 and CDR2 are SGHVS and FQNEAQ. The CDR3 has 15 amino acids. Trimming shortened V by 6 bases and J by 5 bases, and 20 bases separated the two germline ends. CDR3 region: CASSHDSGTLNEQYF. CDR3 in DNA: TGTGCCAGCAGTCACGACTCTGGGACTCTTAACGAGCAGTACTTC.

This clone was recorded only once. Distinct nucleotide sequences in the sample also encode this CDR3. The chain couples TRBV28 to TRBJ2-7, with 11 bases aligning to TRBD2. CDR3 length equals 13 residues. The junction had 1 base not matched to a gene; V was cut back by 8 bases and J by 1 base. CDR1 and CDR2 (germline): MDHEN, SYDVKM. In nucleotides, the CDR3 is TGTGCCAGCCGACTAGCGGGATCCTACGAGCAGTACTTC. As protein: CASRLAGSYEQYF.

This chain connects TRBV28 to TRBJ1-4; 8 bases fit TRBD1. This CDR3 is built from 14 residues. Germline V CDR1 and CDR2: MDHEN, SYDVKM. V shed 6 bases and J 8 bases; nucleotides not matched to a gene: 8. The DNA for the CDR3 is TGTGCCAGCAGACGCGGACAGGGATCGGAAAAACTGTTTTTT. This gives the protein CASRRGQGSEKLFF.

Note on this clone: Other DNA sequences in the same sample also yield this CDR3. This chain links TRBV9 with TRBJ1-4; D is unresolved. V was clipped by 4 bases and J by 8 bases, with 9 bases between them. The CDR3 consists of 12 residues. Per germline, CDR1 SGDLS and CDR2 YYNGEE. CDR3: CASSPGGEKLFF. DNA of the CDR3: TGTGCCAGCAGCCCGGGTGGGGAAAAACTGTTTTTT.

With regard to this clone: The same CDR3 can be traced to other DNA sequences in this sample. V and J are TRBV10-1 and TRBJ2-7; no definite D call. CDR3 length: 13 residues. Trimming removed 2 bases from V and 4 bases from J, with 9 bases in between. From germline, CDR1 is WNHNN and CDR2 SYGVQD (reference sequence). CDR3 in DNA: TGCGCCAGCAGTGAGGGTCGTGGGTACGAGCAGTACTTC. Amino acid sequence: CASSEGRGYEQYF.

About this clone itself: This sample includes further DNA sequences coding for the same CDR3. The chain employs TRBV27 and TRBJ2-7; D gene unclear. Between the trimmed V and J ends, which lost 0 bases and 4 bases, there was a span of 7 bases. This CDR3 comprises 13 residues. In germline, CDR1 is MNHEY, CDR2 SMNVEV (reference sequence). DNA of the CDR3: TGTGCCAGCAGTTTATCCGGCAGTTACGAGCAGTACTTC. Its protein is CASSLSGSYEQYF.

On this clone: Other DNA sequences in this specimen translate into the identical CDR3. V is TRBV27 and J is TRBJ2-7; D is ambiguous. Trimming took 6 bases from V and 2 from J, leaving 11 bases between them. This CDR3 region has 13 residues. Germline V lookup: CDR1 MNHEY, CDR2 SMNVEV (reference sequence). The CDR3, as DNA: TGTGCCAGCAGCCCGGGCGCTACCTACGAGCAGTACTTC. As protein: CASSPGATYEQYF.

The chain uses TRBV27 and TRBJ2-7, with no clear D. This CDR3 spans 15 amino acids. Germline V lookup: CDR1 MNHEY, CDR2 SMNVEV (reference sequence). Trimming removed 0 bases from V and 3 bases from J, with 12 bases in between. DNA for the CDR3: TGTGCCAGCAGTTTATCCCCAAAACCAAACTACGAGCAGTACTTC. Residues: CASSLSPKPNYEQYF.

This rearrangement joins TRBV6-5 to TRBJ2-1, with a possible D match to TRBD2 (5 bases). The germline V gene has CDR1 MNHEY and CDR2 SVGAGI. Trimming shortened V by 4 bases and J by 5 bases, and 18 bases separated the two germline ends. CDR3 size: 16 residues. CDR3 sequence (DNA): TGTGCCAGCAGTTCCCTAGGAGGAAGGTCGGACAATGAGCAGTTCTTC. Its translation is CASSSLGGRSDNEQFF.

The CDR3 coding sequence is TGTGCCAGAAGAAGGGGGGCCGAGCAGTACTTC. Translating it yields CARRRGAEQYF. This chain uses TRBV2 with TRBJ2-7, with D possibly being TRBD1 or TRBD2 (6 bases each). Per the germline V gene, CDR1 is SNHLY and CDR2 is FYNNEI. V was shortened by 9 bases and J by 6 bases, with 12 bases between the two germline ends. The CDR3 runs 11 residues.

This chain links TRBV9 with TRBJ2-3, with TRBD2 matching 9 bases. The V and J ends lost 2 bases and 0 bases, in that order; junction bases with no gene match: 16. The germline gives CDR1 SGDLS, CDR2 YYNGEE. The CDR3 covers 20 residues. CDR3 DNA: TGTGCCAGCAGCGTGCCGATGTCGATGACTAGCGGCCCTAGCACAGATACGCAGTATTTT. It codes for CASSVPMSMTSGPSTDTQYF.

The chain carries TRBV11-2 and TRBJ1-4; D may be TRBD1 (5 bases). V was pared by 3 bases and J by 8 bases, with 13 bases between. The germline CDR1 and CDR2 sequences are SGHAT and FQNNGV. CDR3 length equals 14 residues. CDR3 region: CASSFQGRKEKLFF. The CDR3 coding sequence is TGTGCCAGCAGCTTCCAGGGACGAAAGGAAAAACTGTTTTTT. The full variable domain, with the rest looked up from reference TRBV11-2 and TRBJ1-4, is EAGVAQSPRYKIIEKRQSVAFWCNPISGHATLYWYQQILGQGPKLLIQFQNNGVVDDSQLPKDRFSAERLKGVDSTLKIQPAKLEDSAVYLCASSFQGRKEKLFFGSGTQLSVL.

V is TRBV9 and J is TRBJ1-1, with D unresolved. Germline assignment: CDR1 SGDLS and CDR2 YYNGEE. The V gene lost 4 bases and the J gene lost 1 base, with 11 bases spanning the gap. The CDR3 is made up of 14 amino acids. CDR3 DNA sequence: TGTGCCAGCAGCCCCCCGTCAGCGAACACTGAAGCTTTCTTT. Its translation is CASSPPSANTEAFF.

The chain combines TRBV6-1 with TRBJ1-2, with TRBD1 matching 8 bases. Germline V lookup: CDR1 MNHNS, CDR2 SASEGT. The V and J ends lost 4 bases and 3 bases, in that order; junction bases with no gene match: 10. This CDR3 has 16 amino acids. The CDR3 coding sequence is TGTGCCAGCAGTGTATTAGACAGGGGAGAAGACTATGGCTACACCTTC. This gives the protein CASSVLDRGEDYGYTF.

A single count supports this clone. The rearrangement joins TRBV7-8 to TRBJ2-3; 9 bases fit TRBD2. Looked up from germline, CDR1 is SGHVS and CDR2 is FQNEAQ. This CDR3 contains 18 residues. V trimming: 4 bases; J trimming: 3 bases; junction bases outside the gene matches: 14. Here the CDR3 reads CASSWALAGLLETDTQYF. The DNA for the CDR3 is TGTGCCAGCAGCTGGGCGCTAGCGGGATTACTTGAGACAGATACGCAGTATTTT.

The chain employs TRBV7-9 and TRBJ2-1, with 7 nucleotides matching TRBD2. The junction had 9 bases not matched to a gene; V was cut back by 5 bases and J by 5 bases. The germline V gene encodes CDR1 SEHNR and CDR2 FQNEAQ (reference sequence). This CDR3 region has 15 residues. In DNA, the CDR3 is TGTGCCAGCAGCCCTCTAGCGGAGGACCACAATGAGCAGTTCTTC. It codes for CASSPLAEDHNEQFF.

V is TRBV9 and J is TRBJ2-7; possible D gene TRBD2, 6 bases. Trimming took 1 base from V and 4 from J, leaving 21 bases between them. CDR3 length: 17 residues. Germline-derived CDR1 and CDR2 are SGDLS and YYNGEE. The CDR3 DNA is TGTGCCAGCAGCGTAAACGGCGGACGACCGGGAGTTTACGAGCAGTACTTC. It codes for CASSVNGGRPGVYEQYF.

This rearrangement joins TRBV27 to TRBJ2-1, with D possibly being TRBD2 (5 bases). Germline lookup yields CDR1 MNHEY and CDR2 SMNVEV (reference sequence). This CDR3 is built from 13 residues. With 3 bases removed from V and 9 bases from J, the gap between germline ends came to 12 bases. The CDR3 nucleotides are TGTGCCAGCAGTTTTGGCGCGGGCAGTGAGCAGTTCTTC. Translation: CASSFGAGSEQFF.

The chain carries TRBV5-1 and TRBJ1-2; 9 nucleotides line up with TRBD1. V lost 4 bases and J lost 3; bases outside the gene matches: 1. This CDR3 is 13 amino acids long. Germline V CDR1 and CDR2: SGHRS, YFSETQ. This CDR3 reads CASSGDRDYGYTF. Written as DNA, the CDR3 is TGCGCCAGCAGCGGGGACAGGGACTATGGCTACACCTTC.

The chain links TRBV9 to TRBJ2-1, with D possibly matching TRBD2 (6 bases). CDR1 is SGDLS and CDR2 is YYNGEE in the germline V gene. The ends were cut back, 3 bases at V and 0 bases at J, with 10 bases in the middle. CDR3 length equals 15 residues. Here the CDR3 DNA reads TGTGCCAGCAGCGCGCGGGATGCCTCCTACAATGAGCAGTTCTTC. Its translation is CASSARDASYNEQFF.